Here is one T cell receptor (beta chain) with its context. Its antigen is unknown. The sample holds no much larger clone one base away, and base qualities are not on file. The receptor library was made with the immunoSEQ multiplex PCR assay. Drawn from immuneACCESS, this table holds only the in-frame rearrangements with V and J called that TCRdb kept. Clones are partly lost; checked studies trace under half to an unresolved V gene and leave the rest unexplained. The table for this sample lists 25,000 to 30,000 clones; more than 80% of them were counted only once. 5.8% of the sample is taken by the ten largest. This record belongs to a study of Siglec-9 on CD8 T cells in melanoma (dated by TCRdb to the late 2010s). Regarding the complete study: The study examined the expression of Siglec-9 on CD8+ T cells and how Siglec-9 regulates T cells within the melanoma tumor microenvironment.

Points the paper makes about the study in general: According to the report, an effector memory CD8+ T-cell subset that seemed to build up inside melanoma tumors was both marked and regulated by Siglec-9.

This clonotype originated in a human donor in good health. Material for sequencing was Siglec-9- CD8+ T cells sorted from blood. Reading the label with the study, this specimen's cell subset or site is: CD8 T cells lacking Siglec-9.

The sequenced DNA: TGTGCCAGCAGCCCAGGGTGGGGCTACACCTTC. Its protein reads: CASSPGWGYTF. This sequence uses TRBV5-4 and TRBJ1-2; TRBD1 is a possible D gene, resting on 5 matching bases. From the cysteine through the phenylalanine, the CDR3 covers 11 amino acids. The kept DNA is CDR3 alone, 33 bases in frame from the first base. Looking up the germline V gene (reference sequence) yields CDR1 SGHNT and CDR2 YYREEE. The germline ends are 9 bases apart after V is trimmed by 4 bases and J by 8 bases.